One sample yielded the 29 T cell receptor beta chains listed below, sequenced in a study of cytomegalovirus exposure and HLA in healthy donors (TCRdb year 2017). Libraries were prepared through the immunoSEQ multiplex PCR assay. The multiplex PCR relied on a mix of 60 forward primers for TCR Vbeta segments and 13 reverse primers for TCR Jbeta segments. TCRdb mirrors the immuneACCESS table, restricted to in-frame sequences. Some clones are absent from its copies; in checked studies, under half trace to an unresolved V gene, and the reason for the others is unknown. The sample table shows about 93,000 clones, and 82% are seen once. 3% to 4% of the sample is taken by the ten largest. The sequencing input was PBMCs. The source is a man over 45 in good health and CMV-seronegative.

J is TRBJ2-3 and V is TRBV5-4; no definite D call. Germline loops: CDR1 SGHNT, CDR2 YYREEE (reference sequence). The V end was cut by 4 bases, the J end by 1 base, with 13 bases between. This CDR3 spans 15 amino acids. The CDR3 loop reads CASSPPMAGTDTQYF. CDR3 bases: TGTGCCAGCAGCCCTCCTATGGCGGGCACAGATACGCAGTATTTT.

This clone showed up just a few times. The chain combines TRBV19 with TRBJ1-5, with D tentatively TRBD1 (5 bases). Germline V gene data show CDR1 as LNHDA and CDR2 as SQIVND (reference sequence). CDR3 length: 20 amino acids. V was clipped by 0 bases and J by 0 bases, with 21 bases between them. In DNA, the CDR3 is TGTGCCAGTAGTATAGATGGGGCAGGGCTAATTATTAATAGCAATCAGCCCCAGCATTTT. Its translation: CASSIDGAGLIINSNQPQHF. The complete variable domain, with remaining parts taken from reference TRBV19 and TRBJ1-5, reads DGGITQSPKYLFRKEGQNVTLSCEQNLNHDAMYWYRQDPGQGLRLIYYSQIVNDFQKGDIAEGYSVSREKKESFPLTVTSAQKNPTAFYLCASSIDGAGLIINSNQPQHFGDGTRLSIL.

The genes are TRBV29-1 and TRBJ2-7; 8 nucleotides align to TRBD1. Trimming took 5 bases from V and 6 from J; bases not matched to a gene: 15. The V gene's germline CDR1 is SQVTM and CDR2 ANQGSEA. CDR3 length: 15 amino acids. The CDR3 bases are TGCAGCGTTCCAGGGCCAGGGGGCCGTTCGGGCGAGCAGTACTTC. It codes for CSVPGPGGRSGEQYF.

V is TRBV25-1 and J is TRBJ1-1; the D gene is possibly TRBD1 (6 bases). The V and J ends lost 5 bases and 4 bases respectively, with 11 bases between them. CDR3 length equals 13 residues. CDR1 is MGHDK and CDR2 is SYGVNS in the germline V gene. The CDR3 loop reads CASSRQVSTEAFF. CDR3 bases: TGTGCCAGCAGTCGACAGGTCAGCACTGAAGCTTTCTTT.

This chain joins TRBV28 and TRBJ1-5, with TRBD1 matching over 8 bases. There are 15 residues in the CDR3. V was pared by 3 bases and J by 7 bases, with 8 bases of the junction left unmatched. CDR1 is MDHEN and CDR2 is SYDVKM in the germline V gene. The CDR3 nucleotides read TGTGCCAGCAGTTTTCCCGCGACAGGGGCGCAGCCCCAGCATTTT. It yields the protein CASSFPATGAQPQHF.

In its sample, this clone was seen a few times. The CDR3 loop reads CASSQTAFSSYNEQFF. The CDR3 nucleotides are TGCGCCAGCAGCCAGACTGCCTTTAGCTCCTACAATGAGCAGTTCTTC. J is TRBJ2-1 and V is TRBV4-3, with no clear D. The V gene's germline CDR1 is LGHNA and CDR2 YSLEER. V shed 3 bases and J shed 0 bases, with 12 bases lying between them. The CDR3 is 16 amino acids.

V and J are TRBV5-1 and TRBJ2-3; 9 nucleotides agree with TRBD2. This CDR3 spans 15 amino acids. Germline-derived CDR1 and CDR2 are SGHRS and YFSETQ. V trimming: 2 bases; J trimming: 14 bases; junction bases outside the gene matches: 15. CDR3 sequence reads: CASSLGGGRASGPYF. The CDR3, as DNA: TGCGCCAGCAGCTTAGGGGGCGGGAGGGCCAGCGGGCCGTATTTT.

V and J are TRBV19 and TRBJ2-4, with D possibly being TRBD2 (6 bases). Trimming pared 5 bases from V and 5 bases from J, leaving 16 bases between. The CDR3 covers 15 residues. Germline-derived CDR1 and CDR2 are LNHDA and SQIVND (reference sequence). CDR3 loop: CASSVTGTPENIQYF. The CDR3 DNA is TGTGCCAGTAGTGTCACCGGGACTCCCGAAAACATTCAGTACTTC.

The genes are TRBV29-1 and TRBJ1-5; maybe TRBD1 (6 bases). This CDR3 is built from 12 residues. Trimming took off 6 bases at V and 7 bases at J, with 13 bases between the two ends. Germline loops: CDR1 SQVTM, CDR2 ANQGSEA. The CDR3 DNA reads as TGCAGCGTGGCGGGGGCAGGACAGCCCCAGCATTTT. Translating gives CSVAGAGQPQHF.

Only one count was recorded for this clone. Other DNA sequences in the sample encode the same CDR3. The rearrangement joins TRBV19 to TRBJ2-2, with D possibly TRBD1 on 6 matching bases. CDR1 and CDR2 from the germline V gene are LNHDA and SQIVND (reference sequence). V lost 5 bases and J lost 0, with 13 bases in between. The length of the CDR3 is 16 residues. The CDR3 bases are TGTGCCAGTAGTGTAAGGGACACAACGAACACCGGGGAGCTGTTTTTT. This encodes CASSVRDTTNTGELFF.

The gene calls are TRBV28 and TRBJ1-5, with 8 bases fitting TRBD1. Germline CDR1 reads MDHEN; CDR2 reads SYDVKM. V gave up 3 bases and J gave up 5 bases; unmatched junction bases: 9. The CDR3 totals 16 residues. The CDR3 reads CASSLPPGGLDQPQHF. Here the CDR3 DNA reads TGTGCCAGCAGTTTGCCCCCAGGGGGCTTAGATCAGCCCCAGCATTTT.

The chain's CDR3 is CASSLRGRGLLNTEAFF. As DNA, the CDR3 is TGTGCCAGCAGTCTCCGAGGCAGGGGGCTGCTGAACACTGAAGCTTTCTTT. The J gene is TRBJ1-1, the V gene TRBV28; TRBD1 aligns across 8 bases. There are 17 residues in the CDR3. V shed 5 bases and J 0 bases; nucleotides not matched to a gene: 11. Germline V gene data show CDR1 as MDHEN and CDR2 as SYDVKM.

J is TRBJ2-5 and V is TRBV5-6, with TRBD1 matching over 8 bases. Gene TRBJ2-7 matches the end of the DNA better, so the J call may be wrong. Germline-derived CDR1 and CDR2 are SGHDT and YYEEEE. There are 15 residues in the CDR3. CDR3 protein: CASSRAGQGSYEQYF. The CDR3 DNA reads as TGTGCCAGCAGCCGCGCAGGACAGGGTTCCTACGAGCAGTACTTC.

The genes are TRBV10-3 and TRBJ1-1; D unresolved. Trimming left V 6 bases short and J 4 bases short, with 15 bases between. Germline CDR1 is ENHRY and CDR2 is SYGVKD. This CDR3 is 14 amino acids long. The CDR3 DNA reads TGTGCCATCAGCTCACAGCCCGTGGGCACTGAAGCTTTCTTT. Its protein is CAISSQPVGTEAFF.

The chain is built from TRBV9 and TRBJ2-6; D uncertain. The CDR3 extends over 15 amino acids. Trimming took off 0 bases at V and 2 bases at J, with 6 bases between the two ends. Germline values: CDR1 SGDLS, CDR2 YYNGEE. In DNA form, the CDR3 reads TGTGCCAGCAGCGTAGCCGGAGCTGGGGCCAACGTCCTGACTTTC. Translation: CASSVAGAGANVLTF.

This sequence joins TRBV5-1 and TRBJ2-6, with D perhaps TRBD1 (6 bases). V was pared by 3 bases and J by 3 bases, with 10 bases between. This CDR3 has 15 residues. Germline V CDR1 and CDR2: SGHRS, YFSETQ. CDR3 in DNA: TGCGCCAGCAGCTCACAGGGAGATGGGGCCAACGTCCTGACTTTC. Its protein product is CASSSQGDGANVLTF.

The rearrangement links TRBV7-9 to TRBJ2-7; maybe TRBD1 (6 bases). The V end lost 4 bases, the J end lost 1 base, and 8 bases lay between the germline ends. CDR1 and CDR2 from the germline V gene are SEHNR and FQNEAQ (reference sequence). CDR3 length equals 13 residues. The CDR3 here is CASSSQGSYEQYF. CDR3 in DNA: TGTGCCAGCAGCTCACAGGGTTCCTACGAGCAGTACTTC. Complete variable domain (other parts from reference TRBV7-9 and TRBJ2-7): DTGVSQNPRHKITKRGQNVTFRCDPISEHNRLYWYRQTLGQGPEFLTYFQNEAQLEKSRLLSDRFSAERPKGSFSTLEIQRTEQGDSAMYLCASSSQGSYEQYFGPGTRLTVT.

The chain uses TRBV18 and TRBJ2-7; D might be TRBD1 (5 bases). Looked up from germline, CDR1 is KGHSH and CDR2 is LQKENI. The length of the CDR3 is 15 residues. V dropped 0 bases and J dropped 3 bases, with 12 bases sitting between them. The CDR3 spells CASSPPPGRGYEQYF. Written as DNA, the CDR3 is TGTGCCAGCTCACCACCGCCAGGAAGGGGCTACGAGCAGTACTTC.

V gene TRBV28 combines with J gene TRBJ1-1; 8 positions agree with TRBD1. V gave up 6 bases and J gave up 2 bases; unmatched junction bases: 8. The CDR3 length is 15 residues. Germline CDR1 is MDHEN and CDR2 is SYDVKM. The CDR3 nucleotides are TGTGCCAGCAGCCCCGAGGCAGGGGGCAACACTGAAGCTTTCTTT. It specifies CASSPEAGGNTEAFF.

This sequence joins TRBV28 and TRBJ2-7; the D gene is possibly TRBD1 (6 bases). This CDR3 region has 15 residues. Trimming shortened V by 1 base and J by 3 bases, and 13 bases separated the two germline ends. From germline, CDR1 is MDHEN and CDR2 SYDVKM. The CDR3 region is CASSLFGQGSYEQYF. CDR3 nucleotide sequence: TGTGCCAGCAGTTTATTTGGGCAGGGGAGCTACGAGCAGTACTTC.

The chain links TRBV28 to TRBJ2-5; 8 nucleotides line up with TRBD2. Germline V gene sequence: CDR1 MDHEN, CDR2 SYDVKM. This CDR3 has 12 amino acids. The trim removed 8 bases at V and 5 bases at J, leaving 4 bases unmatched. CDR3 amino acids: CASGEREETQYF. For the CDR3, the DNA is TGTGCCAGCGGGGAGCGGGAGGAGACCCAGTACTTC.

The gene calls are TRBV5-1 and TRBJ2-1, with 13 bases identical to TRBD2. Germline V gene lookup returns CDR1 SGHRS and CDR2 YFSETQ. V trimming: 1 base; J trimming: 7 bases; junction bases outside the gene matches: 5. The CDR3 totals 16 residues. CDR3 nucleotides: TGCGCCAGCAGCTTGAGGACTAGCGGGAGTATGAATGAGCAGTTCTTC. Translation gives CASSLRTSGSMNEQFF.

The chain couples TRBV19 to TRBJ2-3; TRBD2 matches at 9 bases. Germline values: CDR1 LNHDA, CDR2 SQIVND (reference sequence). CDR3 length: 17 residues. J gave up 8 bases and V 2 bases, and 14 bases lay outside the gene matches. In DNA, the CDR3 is TGTGCCAGTAGTATAAGGGGCCGGGATAGCGGGAGAATTACGCAGTATTTT. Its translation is CASSIRGRDSGRITQYF.

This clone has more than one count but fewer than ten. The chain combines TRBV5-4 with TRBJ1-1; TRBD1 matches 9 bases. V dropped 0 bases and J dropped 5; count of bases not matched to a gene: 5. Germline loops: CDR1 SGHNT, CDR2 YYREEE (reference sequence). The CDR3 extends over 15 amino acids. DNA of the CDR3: TGTGCCAGCAGCTTGGATACAGGGGGCGTGACTGAAGCTTTCTTT. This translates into CASSLDTGGVTEAFF.

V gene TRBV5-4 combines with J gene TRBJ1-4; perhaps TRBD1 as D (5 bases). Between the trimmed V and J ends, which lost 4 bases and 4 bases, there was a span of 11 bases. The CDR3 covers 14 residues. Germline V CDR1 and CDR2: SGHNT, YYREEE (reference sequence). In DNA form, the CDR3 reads TGTGCCAGCAGCCCACGTCAGGGTAATGAAAAACTGTTTTTT. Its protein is CASSPRQGNEKLFF.

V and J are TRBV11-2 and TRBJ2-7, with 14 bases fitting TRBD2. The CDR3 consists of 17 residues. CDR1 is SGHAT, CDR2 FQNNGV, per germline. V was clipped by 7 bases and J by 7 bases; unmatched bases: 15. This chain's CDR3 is CASTFSPGLAGVYEQYF. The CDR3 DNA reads TGTGCCAGCACCTTTTCCCCGGGACTAGCGGGAGTTTATGAGCAGTACTTC.

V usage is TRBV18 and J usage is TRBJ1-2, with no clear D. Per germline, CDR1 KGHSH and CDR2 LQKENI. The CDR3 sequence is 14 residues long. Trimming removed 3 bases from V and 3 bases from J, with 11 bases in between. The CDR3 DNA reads TGTGCCAGCTCACCGATGGGCGGGGACTATGGCTACACCTTC. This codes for CASSPMGGDYGYTF. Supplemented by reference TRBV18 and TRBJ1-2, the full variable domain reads NAGVMQNPRHLVRRRGQEARLRCSPMKGHSHVYWYRQLPEEGLKFMVYLQKENIIDESGMPKERFSAEFPKEGPSILRIQQVVRGDSAAYFCASSPMGGDYGYTFGSGTRLTVV.

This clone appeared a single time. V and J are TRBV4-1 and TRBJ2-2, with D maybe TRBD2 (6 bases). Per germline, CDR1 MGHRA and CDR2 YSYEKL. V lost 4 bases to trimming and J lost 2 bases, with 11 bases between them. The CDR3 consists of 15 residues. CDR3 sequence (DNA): TGCGCCAGCAGCCCGCGGGACGGAAACACCGGGGAGCTGTTTTTT. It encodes CASSPRDGNTGELFF.

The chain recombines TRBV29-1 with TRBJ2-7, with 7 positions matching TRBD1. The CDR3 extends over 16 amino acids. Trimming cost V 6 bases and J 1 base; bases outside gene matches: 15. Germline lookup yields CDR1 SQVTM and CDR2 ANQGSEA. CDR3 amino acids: CSVENRQGVKSYEQYF. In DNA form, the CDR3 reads TGCAGCGTCGAAAATAGACAGGGCGTAAAATCCTACGAGCAGTACTTC.